What follows is one T cell receptor (beta chain) and its context. Antigen: not known. The record originates from a study of cytomegalovirus exposure and HLA in healthy donors. The study, taken as a whole, reports: Reports credit the classifier with highly specific, highly sensitive diagnosis of cytomegalovirus status.

Separation from the roughly 690-subject first cohort characterized the roughly 120-subject validation cohort, to which the donors belonged. This CDR3 region has 13 residues. The V gene end was trimmed by 10 bases and the J gene end by 8 bases; junction bases not matched to a gene: 6. CDR1 is MNHEY, CDR2 SVGAGI, per germline. Profiling relied on immunoSEQ multiplex PCR, and the TCRdb table lists in-frame clones only, not all of them. The sample lists some 290,000 clones, approximately 85% seen once, with over 0.9% in the top ten. The chain links TRBV6-5 to TRBJ2-1; TRBD1 matches at 12 bases. The receptor was derived from a young man in good health and CMV-seronegative. What was sequenced was PBMCs. CDR3 loop: CATRDRGQDEQFF. In nucleotides, the CDR3 is TGTGCCACCCGGGACAGGGGGCAGGATGAGCAGTTCTTC.